The 13 T cell receptor beta chains listed next were all sequenced from one sample in a study of cytomegalovirus exposure and HLA in healthy donors. The PCR was carried out with 60 Vbeta primers and 13 Jbeta primers. This table comes from immunoSEQ multiplex PCR, and its TCRdb copy is limited to in-frame clones, with some not included. The repertoire holds about 85,000 clones, over 75% seen once, with approximately 2% in the top ten. The material sequenced was PBMCs. The receptors derive from a boy younger than 18 in good health and CMV-seronegative.

The chain employs TRBV7-8 and TRBJ1-1; D unresolved. V was shortened by 0 bases and J by 7 bases, with 9 bases between the two germline ends. From germline, CDR1 is SGHVS and CDR2 FQNEAQ. There are 13 residues in the CDR3. For the CDR3, the DNA is TGTGCCAGCAGCTTAGCCTGGTTCGGTGAAGCTTTCTTT. This gives the protein CASSLAWFGEAFF.

CDR3 bases: TGTGCCAGCAGTTACGGCCAGAGGAGCTCCTACGAGCAGTACTTC. It is translated as CASSYGQRSSYEQYF. This sequence joins TRBV6-5 and TRBJ2-7; no reliable D call. Germline loops: CDR1 MNHEY, CDR2 SVGAGI. V gave up 2 bases and J gave up 0 bases, with 11 bases separating them. The CDR3 totals 15 residues.

The chain joins TRBV7-9 to TRBJ1-5; D possibly corresponds to TRBD1 (6 bases). The CDR3 is 14 residues long. Germline V lookup: CDR1 SEHNR, CDR2 FQNEAQ (reference sequence). Trimming left V 2 bases short and J 6 bases short, with 11 bases between. The CDR3 DNA sequence: TGTGCCAGCAGCTTATCAGGGGCGGGTCAGCCCCAGCATTTT. Protein: CASSLSGAGQPQHF.

The V gene is TRBV5-1, the J gene TRBJ1-2, with unresolved D. Germline CDR1 and CDR2: SGHRS and YFSETQ. The V and J ends lost 0 bases and 8 bases respectively, with 17 bases between them. The CDR3 covers 15 residues. The CDR3 is CASSLGSSQLRGYTF. CDR3 nucleotide sequence: TGCGCCAGCAGCTTGGGATCGAGCCAACTTCGGGGCTACACCTTC.

The rearrangement links TRBV7-9 to TRBJ2-7; D possibly corresponds to TRBD1 (6 bases). V lost 5 bases, J lost 1 base, and 9 bases lay in between. Germline assignment: CDR1 SEHNR and CDR2 FQNEAQ (reference sequence). The CDR3 is made up of 13 amino acids. This CDR3 reads CASSAGQSYEQYF. CDR3 bases: TGTGCCAGCAGCGCCGGACAGTCCTACGAGCAGTACTTC.

This chain uses TRBV5-1 with TRBJ1-5; TRBD1 matches at 12 bases. Per the germline V gene, CDR1 is SGHRS and CDR2 is YFSETQ. J lost 1 base, V lost 4 bases, and 3 bases had no gene match. The CDR3 extends over 16 amino acids. The DNA for the CDR3 is TGCGCCAGCAGCCTCGGGACAGGGGGCAGCAATCAGCCCCAGCATTTT. Its translation: CASSLGTGGSNQPQHF.

V usage is TRBV28 and J usage is TRBJ2-7, with D possibly matching TRBD1 (6 bases). The CDR3 is 12 residues long. Per germline, CDR1 MDHEN and CDR2 SYDVKM. Trimming stripped 6 bases from V and 6 bases from J, with 12 bases between. The CDR3 DNA reads TGTGCCAGCAGCTTCCCAGGGGTCGAGCAGTACTTC. Amino acids: CASSFPGVEQYF.

This chain uses TRBV28 with TRBJ2-7, with 9 bases aligning to TRBD2. Germline V gene sequence: CDR1 MDHEN, CDR2 SYDVKM. V was pared by 10 bases and J by 3 bases, with 19 bases of the junction left unmatched. The CDR3 has 17 residues. The CDR3 nucleotides read TGTGCCACCCAAGGCCCTTTTAGGCTAGCGGGAAACTACGAGCAGTACTTC. This gives the protein CATQGPFRLAGNYEQYF.

V and J are TRBV10-2 and TRBJ2-1; a possible D gene is TRBD1 (5 bases). The CDR3 covers 14 residues. V was cut by 6 bases and J by 3 bases, with 12 bases left in between. Germline V gene data show CDR1 as WSHSY and CDR2 as SAAADI. The CDR3 DNA reads as TGCGCCAGCAGCCATCAGGGTCTCTACAATGAGCAGTTCTTC. This codes for CASSHQGLYNEQFF.

This chain links TRBV5-4 with TRBJ1-2, with TRBD1 as a possible D gene (5 bases). The CDR3 runs to 15 residues. The germline V gene has CDR1 SGHNT and CDR2 YYREEE (reference sequence). With 0 bases removed from V and 4 bases from J, the gap between germline ends came to 13 bases. CDR3 in DNA: TGTGCCAGCAGCTTGGACGGGGGTGACTCCTATGGCTACACCTTC. Its translation is CASSLDGGDSYGYTF.

This chain links TRBV7-2 with TRBJ2-1, with D tentatively TRBD2 (6 bases). Germline CDR1 reads SGHTA; CDR2 reads FQGNSA. The ends were cut back, 3 bases at V and 7 bases at J, with 10 bases in the middle. The CDR3 extends over 13 amino acids. Here the CDR3 reads CASSFGGGNEQFF. CDR3 nucleotide sequence: TGTGCCAGCAGCTTTGGGGGAGGAAATGAGCAGTTCTTC.

This clone was observed a few times. The rearrangement uses TRBV6-1 and TRBJ2-7, with 12 bases lining up with TRBD2. The CDR3 is 15 residues long. Trimming at V came to 6 bases and at J to 0 bases, leaving 3 bases not matched to a gene. Germline V gives CDR1 MNHNS, CDR2 SASEGT. DNA of the CDR3: TGTGCCAGCAGGGGACTAGCGGGCAGCTCCTACGAGCAGTACTTC. Translated, it gives CASRGLAGSSYEQYF.

The chain links TRBV5-4 to TRBJ2-5; 9 bases agree with TRBD1. Per germline, CDR1 SGHNT and CDR2 YYREEE (reference sequence). The J segment lost 4 bases and the V segment lost 5 bases, leaving 12 bases of the junction unmatched. This CDR3 has 16 amino acids. CDR3 DNA: TGTGCCAGCAGTCAAACACGGGGACAGGGTCGAGAGACCCAGTACTTC. Protein product: CASSQTRGQGRETQYF.